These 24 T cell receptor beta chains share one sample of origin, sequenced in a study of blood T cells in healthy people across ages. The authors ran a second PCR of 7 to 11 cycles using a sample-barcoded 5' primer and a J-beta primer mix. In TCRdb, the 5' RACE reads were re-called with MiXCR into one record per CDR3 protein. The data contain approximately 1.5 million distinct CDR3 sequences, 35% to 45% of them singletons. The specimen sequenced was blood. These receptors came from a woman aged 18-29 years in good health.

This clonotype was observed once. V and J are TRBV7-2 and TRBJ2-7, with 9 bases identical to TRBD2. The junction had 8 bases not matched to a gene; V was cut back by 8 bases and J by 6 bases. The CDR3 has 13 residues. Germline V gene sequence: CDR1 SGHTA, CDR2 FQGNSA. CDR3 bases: TGTGCCAGCGCGAGCGGGAGGATTAGCGAGCAGTACTTC. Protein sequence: CASASGRISEQYF.

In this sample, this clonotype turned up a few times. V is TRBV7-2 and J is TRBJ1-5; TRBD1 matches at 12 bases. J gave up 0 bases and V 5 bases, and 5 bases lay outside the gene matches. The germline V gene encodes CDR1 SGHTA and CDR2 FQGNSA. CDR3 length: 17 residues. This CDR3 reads CASSGTGGVTSNQPQHF. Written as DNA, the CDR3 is TGTGCCAGCAGCGGGACAGGGGGCGTCACTAGCAATCAGCCCCAGCATTTT.

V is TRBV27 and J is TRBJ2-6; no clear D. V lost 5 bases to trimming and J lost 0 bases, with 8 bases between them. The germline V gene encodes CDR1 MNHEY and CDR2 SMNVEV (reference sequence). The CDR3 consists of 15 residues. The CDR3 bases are TGTGCCAGCAGTCCTAGGAACTCTGGGGCCAACGTCCTGACTTTC. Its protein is CASSPRNSGANVLTF. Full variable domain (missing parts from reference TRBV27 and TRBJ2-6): EAQVTQNPRYLITVTGKKLTVTCSQNMNHEYMSWYRQDPGLGLRQIYYSMNVEVTDKGDVPEGYKVSRKEKRNFPLILESPSPNQTSLYFCASSPRNSGANVLTFGAGSRLTVL.

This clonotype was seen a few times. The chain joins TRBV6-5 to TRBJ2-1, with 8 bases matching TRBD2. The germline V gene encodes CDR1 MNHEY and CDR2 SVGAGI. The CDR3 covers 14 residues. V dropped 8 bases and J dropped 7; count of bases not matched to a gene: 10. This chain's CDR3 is CASRSGGRVNEQFF. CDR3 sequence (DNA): TGTGCCAGCCGATCGGGGGGGAGGGTGAATGAGCAGTTCTTC.

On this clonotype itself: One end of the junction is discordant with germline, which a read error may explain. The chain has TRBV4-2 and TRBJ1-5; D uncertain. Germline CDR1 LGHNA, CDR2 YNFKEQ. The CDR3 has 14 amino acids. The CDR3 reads CVSSQDHSNQPQHF. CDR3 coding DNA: TGTGTCAGCAGCCAGGACCATAGCAATCAGCCCCAGCATTTT.

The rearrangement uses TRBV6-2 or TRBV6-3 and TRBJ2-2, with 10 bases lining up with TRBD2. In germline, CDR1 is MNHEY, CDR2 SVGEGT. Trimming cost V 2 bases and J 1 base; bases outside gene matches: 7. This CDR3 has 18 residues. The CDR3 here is CASSYRLAGAQNTGELFF. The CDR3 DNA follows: TGTGCCAGCAGTTACCGTCTAGCGGGAGCACAGAACACCGGGGAGCTGTTTTTT.

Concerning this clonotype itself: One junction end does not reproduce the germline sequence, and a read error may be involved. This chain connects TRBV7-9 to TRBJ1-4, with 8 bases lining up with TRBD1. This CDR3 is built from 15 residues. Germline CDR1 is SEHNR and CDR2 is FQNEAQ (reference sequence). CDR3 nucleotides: TGTGCCGGCAGCCCTTCAGGGGGCACTAATGAAAAACTGTTTTTT. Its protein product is CAGSPSGGTNEKLFF.

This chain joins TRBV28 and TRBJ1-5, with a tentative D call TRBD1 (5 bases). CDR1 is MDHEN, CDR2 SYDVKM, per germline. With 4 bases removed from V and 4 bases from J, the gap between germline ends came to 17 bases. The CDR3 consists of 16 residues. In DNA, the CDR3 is TGTGCCAGCAGTTACGGGGGAGTCAGACCTAATCAGCCCCAGCATTTT. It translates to CASSYGGVRPNQPQHF.

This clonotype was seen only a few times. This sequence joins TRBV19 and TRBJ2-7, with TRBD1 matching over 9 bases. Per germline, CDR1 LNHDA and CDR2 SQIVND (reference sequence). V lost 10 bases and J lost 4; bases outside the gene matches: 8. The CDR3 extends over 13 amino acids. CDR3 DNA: TGTGCCACCGGGACAGGGTATCAGTACGAGCAGTACTTC. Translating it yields CATGTGYQYEQYF. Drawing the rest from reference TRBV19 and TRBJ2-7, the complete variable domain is DGGITQSPKYLFRKEGQNVTLSCEQNLNHDAMYWYRQDPGQGLRLIYYSQIVNDFQKGDIAEGYSVSREKKESFPLTVTSAQKNPTAFYLCATGTGYQYEQYFGPGTRLTVT.

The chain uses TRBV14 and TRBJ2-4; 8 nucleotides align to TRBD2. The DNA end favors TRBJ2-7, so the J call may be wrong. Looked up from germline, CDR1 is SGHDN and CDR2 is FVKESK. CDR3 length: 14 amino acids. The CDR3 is CASSTAGGGYEQYF. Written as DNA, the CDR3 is TGTGCCAGCAGTACGGCGGGAGGAGGGTACGAGCAGTACTTC.

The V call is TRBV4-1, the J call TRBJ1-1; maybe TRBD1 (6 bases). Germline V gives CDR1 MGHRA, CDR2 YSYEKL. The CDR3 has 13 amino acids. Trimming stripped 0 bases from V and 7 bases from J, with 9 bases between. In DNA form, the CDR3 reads TGCGCCAGCAGCCAAGATGGGGGCAGTGAAGCTTTCTTT. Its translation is CASSQDGGSEAFF.

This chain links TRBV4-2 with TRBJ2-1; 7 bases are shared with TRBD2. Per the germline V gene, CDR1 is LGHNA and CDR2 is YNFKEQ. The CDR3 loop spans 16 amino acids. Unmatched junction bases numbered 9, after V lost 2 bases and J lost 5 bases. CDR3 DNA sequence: TGTGCCAGCAGCCAACGAACGGCTAGCGGAGACAATGAGCAGTTCTTC. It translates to CASSQRTASGDNEQFF.

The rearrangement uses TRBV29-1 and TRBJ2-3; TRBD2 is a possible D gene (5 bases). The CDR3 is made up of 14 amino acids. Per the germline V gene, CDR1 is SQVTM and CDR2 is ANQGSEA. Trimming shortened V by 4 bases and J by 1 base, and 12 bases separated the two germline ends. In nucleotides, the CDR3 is TGCAGCGTTGGTGAGGGCCGGGGCACAGATACGCAGTATTTT. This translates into CSVGEGRGTDTQYF.

As DNA, the CDR3 is TGTGCCAGCAGTGAAAAGGTCAGGGGGCTGGTTCAGCCCCAGCATTTT. As protein: CASSEKVRGLVQPQHF. This chain uses TRBV6-1 with TRBJ1-5, with 8 positions matching TRBD1. Germline-derived CDR1 and CDR2 are MNHNS and SASEGT. CDR3 length equals 16 residues. J was trimmed by 6 bases and V by 2 bases; bases with no gene match: 9.

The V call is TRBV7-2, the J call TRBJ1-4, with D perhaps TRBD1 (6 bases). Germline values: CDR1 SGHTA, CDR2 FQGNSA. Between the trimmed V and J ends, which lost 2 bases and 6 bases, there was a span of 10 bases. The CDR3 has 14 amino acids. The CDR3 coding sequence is TGTGCCAGCAGCTTACGGGGGCCCGATGAAAAACTGTTTTTT. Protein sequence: CASSLRGPDEKLFF.

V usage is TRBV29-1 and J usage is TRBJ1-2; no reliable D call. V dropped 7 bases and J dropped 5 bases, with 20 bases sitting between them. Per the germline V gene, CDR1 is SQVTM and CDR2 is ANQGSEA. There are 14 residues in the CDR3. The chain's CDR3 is CSAGARSQSYGYTF. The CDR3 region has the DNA TGCAGCGCTGGTGCGAGGAGTCAGAGTTATGGCTACACCTTC.

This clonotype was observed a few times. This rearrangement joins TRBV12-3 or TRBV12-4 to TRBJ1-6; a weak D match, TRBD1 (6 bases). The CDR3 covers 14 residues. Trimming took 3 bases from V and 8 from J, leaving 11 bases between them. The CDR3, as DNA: TGTGCCAGCAGTTTGACAGGCCCTGATTCACCCCTCCACTTT. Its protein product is CASSLTGPDSPLHF.

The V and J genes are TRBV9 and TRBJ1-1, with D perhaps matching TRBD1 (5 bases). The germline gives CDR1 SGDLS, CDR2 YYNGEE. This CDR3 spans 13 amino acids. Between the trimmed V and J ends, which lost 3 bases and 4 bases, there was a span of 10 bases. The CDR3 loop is CASSGAGSTEAFF. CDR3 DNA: TGTGCCAGCAGCGGCGCAGGGAGCACTGAAGCTTTCTTT. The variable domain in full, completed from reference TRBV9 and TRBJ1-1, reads DSGVTQTPKHLITATGQRVTLRCSPRSGDLSVYWYQQSLDQGLQFLIQYYNGEERAKGNILERFSAQQFPDLHSELNLSSLELGDSALYFCASSGAGSTEAFFGQGTRLTVV.

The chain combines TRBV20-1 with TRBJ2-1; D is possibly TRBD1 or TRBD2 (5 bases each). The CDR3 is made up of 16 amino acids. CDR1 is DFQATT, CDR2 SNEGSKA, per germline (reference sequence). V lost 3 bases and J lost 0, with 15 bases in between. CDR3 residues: CSARASEGSSYNEQFF. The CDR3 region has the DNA TGCAGTGCTAGGGCCTCAGAGGGGTCCTCCTACAATGAGCAGTTCTTC.

In DNA, the CDR3 is TGTGCCAGCAGGACAGCGACCGACTACGAGCAGTACTTC. This codes for CASRTATDYEQYF. V usage is TRBV12-3 or TRBV12-4 and J usage is TRBJ2-7; possibly TRBD1 for D (5 bases). This CDR3 comprises 13 residues. Trimming removed 6 bases from V and 3 bases from J, with 12 bases in between.

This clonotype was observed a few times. The CDR3 region is CATSRDRSSYEQYF. The DNA for the CDR3 is TGTGCCACCAGCAGAGACAGGAGCTCCTACGAGCAGTACTTC. The chain recombines TRBV15 with TRBJ2-7; D is ambiguous. CDR1 and CDR2 from the germline V gene are LNHNV and YYDKDF (reference sequence). Trimming cost V 0 bases and J 0 bases, with 6 bases left between them. The CDR3 totals 14 residues.

The CDR3 DNA sequence: TGTGCCAGCAGCGGGGGAGTTTACAATGAGCAGTACTTC. Translated, it gives CASSGGVYNEQYF. V and J are TRBV7-9 and TRBJ2-7, with D perhaps matching TRBD1 or TRBD2 (5 bases each). Germline V gene lookup returns CDR1 SEHNR and CDR2 FQNEAQ (reference sequence). CDR3 length equals 13 residues. Trimming left V 5 bases short and J 7 bases short, with 15 bases between.

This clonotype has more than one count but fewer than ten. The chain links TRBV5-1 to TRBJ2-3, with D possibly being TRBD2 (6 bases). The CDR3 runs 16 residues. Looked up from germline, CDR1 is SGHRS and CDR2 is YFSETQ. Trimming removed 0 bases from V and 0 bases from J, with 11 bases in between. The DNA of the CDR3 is TGCGCCAGCAGCTTGGGTCGCGGGGAAAGCACAGATACGCAGTATTTT. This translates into CASSLGRGESTDTQYF.

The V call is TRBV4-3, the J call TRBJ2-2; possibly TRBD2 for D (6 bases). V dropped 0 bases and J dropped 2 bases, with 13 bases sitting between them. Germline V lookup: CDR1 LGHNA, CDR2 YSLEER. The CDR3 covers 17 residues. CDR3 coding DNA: TGCGCCAGCAGCCAAGAAAACGTTGGGACTAACACCGGGGAGCTGTTTTTT. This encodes CASSQENVGTNTGELFF.